The TCR beta chain under discussion was sequenced for a study of blood T cell repertoires in COVID-19. TCRdb's copy holds only in-frame clones and misses some; the assay was immunoSEQ multiplex PCR. The profile shows 200,000 to 250,000 clones, roughly 85% of them singletons. Germline V gives CDR1 MRHNA, CDR2 SNTAGT. CDR3 length: 15 residues. V lost 4 bases to trimming and J lost 3 bases, with 14 bases between them. During the 2 weeks before they entered the study, exposed participants had met someone with a PCR-confirmed or clinician-diagnosed COVID-19 case. This clonotype was obtained from a woman aged 45-59 years who had been exposed to COVID-19. Sample: PBMCs or T cells enriched from blood (not recorded which). The V and J genes are TRBV6-4 and TRBJ2-3, with TRBD2 as a possible D gene (5 bases). The CDR3 DNA follows: TGTGCCAGCAGTGCGCGAGCGGAAGGAACAGATACGCAGTATTTT. Protein: CASSARAEGTDTQYF.